One and the same sample provided the 6 T cell receptor beta chains below, sequenced in a study of T cells expressing NK-cell markers. TCRdb re-called the 5' RACE reads; one entry per CDR3 protein, DNA not given. This sample's clone table lists roughly 180,000 distinct CDR3 sequences. Sequencing input: blood T cells: a sorted CD56 or NKG2C T cell subset, CD4+ or CD8+ T cells, or bulk PBMC T cells (not recorded which). The receptors stem from a man aged 18-75 years in good health.

The chain joins TRBV7-2 to TRBJ2-7; no DNA is available, so the TRBD1 call from TCRdb remains unchecked. CDR1 is SGHTA and CDR2 is FQGNSA in the germline V gene. The CDR3 totals 16 residues. The CDR3 is CASTQKEGHPTYEQYF. Together with reference TRBV7-2 and TRBJ2-7, the CDR3 gives the full variable domain: GAGVSQSPSNKVTEKGKDVELRCDPISGHTALYWYRQSLGQGLEFLIYFQGNSAPDKSGLPSDRFSAERTGGSVSTLTIQRTQQEDSAVYLCASTQKEGHPTYEQYFGPGTRLTVT.

V usage is TRBV2 and J usage is TRBJ2-1. This CDR3 has 14 amino acids. Germline loops: CDR1 SNHLY, CDR2 FYNNEI. CDR3: CASSHGWTYNEQFF. Together with reference TRBV2 and TRBJ2-1, the CDR3 gives the full variable domain: EPEVTQTPSHQVTQMGQEVILRCVPISNHLYFYWYRQILGQKVEFLVSFYNNEISEKSEIFDDQFSVERPDGSNFTLKIRSTKLEDSAMYFCASSHGWTYNEQFFGPGTRLTVL.

The gene calls are TRBV29-1 and TRBJ2-5; as DNA is missing, the TRBD2 call by TCRdb cannot be tested. CDR1 is SQVTM, CDR2 ANQGSEA, per germline. The CDR3 is 14 amino acids. This chain's CDR3 is CSVERRGGEETQYF.

The chain links TRBV2 to TRBJ1-6; the D call of TRBD1 rests on TCRdb alone, since no DNA is present to check it. The CDR3 has 16 amino acids. Looked up from germline, CDR1 is SNHLY and CDR2 is FYNNEI. The CDR3 region is CASSEWGGEDNSPLHF. The variable domain in full, with the rest retrieved from reference TRBV2 and TRBJ1-6, is EPEVTQTPSHQVTQMGQEVILRCVPISNHLYFYWYRQILGQKVEFLVSFYNNEISEKSEIFDDQFSVERPDGSNFTLKIRSTKLEDSAMYFCASSEWGGEDNSPLHFGNGTRLTVT.

This chain links TRBV3-1 with TRBJ2-1; TCRdb's assignment of TRBD1 cannot be checked, as there is no DNA. The CDR3 runs to 16 residues. In germline, CDR1 is LGHDT, CDR2 YNNKEL (reference sequence). The CDR3 sequence: CASSQVVPGTYNEQFF.

CDR3 sequence: CSASETDSYEQYF. The rearrangement uses TRBV20-1 and TRBJ2-7. The CDR3 runs to 13 residues. The germline V gene encodes CDR1 DFQATT and CDR2 SNEGSKA (reference sequence).